This T cell receptor (beta chain) was recorded in a study of blood T cell repertoires in COVID-19. Study-level background: The analysed material was cDNA or gDNA that came from T cells, B-cell-depleted T cells, or PBMCs.

Original data processing: By means of reference gene primer amplification, nucleated cell counts were estimated. Some clones are missing from TCRdb's copy, which holds only in-frame ones; the method was immunoSEQ multiplex PCR. V and J calls and clone size are those listed in that table; D and trimming were worked out from the DNA. The table shows around 180,000 clones, with 70% to 85% occurring only once. Cohorts were assigned according to the clinical history that participants reported. Among Cohort 3 donors, those recovered had two negative PCRs, clearance, or symptom resolution. This CDR3 has 16 residues. With 0 bases clipped from V and 8 bases from J, the junction kept 9 bases outside the gene matches. Germline V gene lookup returns CDR1 SGHDT and CDR2 YYEEEE.

The sequenced material came from PBMCs or T cells enriched from blood (not recorded which). This sequence joins TRBV5-6 and TRBJ1-3; 9 positions match TRBD1. The receptor was derived from a man aged 45-60 years who had recovered from COVID-19. The CDR3, as DNA: TGTGCCAGCAGCTTGGAAGGACAGGGGACCTTCCACACCATATATTTT. Its translation is CASSLEGQGTFHTIYF.